Presented here are 31 T cell receptor beta chains from one specimen sequenced in a study of beta chain features in type 1 diabetes. The study, taken as a whole, reports: Significant though moderate, a shortening of TCRB CDR3s appeared in all four CD4+ subsets of Type 1 diabetes patients.

These TCRs are of unknown antigen specificity. Expressed TCRB transcripts were sequenced because the isolated RNA had all been reverse transcribed beforehand. Profiling relied on immunoSEQ multiplex PCR, and the TCRdb table lists in-frame clones only, not all of them. In the table there are around 710,000 clones, 12% of which are singletons. The specimen sequenced was naive CD4+ T cells from blood. These receptors were collected from a man aged 25-45 years with type 1 diabetes.

This clone was seen only a few times. The chain recombines TRBV30 with TRBJ1-2; possible D gene TRBD1, 6 bases. Trimming left V 0 bases short and J 7 bases short, with 15 bases between. The CDR3 has 14 amino acids. Per germline, CDR1 GTSNPN and CDR2 SVGIG (reference sequence). This CDR3 is CAWSVSRGDLGYTF. In nucleotides, the CDR3 is TGTGCCTGGAGTGTTTCCAGGGGAGACCTTGGCTACACCTTC.

The CDR3 sequence is CASHREAGANVLTF. The CDR3 DNA follows: TGTGCCAGCCACAGGGAGGCTGGGGCCAACGTCCTGACTTTC. The chain has TRBV11-2 and TRBJ2-6; D possibly matches TRBD1 or TRBD2 (6 bases each). The CDR3 has 14 amino acids. V dropped 8 bases and J dropped 2 bases, with 10 bases sitting between them. Germline-derived CDR1 and CDR2 are SGHAT and FQNNGV.

A few counts support this clone. V and J are TRBV5-8 and TRBJ2-6; D remains ambiguous. Trimming took 0 bases from V and 1 from J, leaving 8 bases between them. This CDR3 has 16 amino acids. Germline V gene lookup returns CDR1 SGHTS and CDR2 YDEGEE. This CDR3 is CASSLARASGANVLTF. The CDR3 DNA sequence: TGTGCCAGCAGCTTGGCCCGGGCATCTGGGGCCAACGTCCTGACTTTC. The whole variable domain, filled in from reference TRBV5-8 and TRBJ2-6, reads EAGVTQSPTHLIKTRGQQATLRCSPISGHTSVYWYQQALGLGLQFLLWYDEGEERNRGNFPPRFSGRQFPNYSSELNVNALELEDSALYLCASSLARASGANVLTFGAGSRLTVL.

The CDR3 coding sequence is TGTGCCAGCAGCTTGGGGACAGGTCAACCTGGAAACACCATATATTTT. Residues: CASSLGTGQPGNTIYF. The rearrangement uses TRBV5-8 and TRBJ1-3; TRBD1 agrees at 7 bases. The CDR3 runs to 16 residues. Germline assignment: CDR1 SGHTS and CDR2 YDEGEE. V was clipped by 0 bases and J by 2 bases; unmatched bases: 5.

V gene TRBV27 combines with J gene TRBJ2-7, with D perhaps being TRBD1 or TRBD2 (5 bases each). Looked up from germline, CDR1 is MNHEY and CDR2 is SMNVEV (reference sequence). The CDR3 totals 14 residues. Trimming shortened V by 4 bases and J by 0 bases, and 10 bases separated the two germline ends. The CDR3: CASSSRGASYEQYF. The CDR3 DNA sequence: TGTGCCAGCAGTTCCCGGGGCGCCTCCTACGAGCAGTACTTC.

V gene TRBV29-1 combines with J gene TRBJ1-1, with 10 bases matching TRBD1. V lost 1 base and J lost 6; bases outside the gene matches: 5. The CDR3 covers 14 residues. Germline CDR1 and CDR2: SQVTM and ANQGSEA. DNA for the CDR3: TGCAGCGTTGAAGGGTGGGACAGGGGTCCTGAAGCTTTCTTT. Residues: CSVEGWDRGPEAFF.

Details on this clone: The sample has other DNA sequences that encode this CDR3 too. The chain has TRBV7-9 and TRBJ2-5; D is unresolved. The CDR3 loop spans 11 amino acids. Trimming shortened V by 5 bases and J by 4 bases, and 5 bases separated the two germline ends. Germline loops: CDR1 SEHNR, CDR2 FQNEAQ (reference sequence). Here the CDR3 DNA reads TGTGCCAGCAGCCCCCTAGAGACCCAGTACTTC. It encodes CASSPLETQYF. Variable domain in full (rest from reference TRBV7-9 and TRBJ2-5): DTGVSQNPRHKITKRGQNVTFRCDPISEHNRLYWYRQTLGQGPEFLTYFQNEAQLEKSRLLSDRFSAERPKGSFSTLEIQRTEQGDSAMYLCASSPLETQYFGPGTRLLVL.

The gene calls are TRBV14 and TRBJ1-2; the D gene is possibly TRBD1 (5 bases). Germline V gives CDR1 SGHDN, CDR2 FVKESK. The CDR3 loop spans 16 amino acids. V shed 0 bases and J shed 3 bases, with 14 bases lying between them. CDR3 protein: CASSQDFAGADYGYTF. The CDR3 nucleotides read TGTGCCAGCAGCCAAGATTTCGCCGGGGCCGACTATGGCTACACCTTC.

This clone was counted between two and nine times. The genes are TRBV10-3 and TRBJ2-7; either TRBD1 or TRBD2 may supply D (5 bases each). CDR1 and CDR2 from the germline V gene are ENHRY and SYGVKD. The CDR3 has 17 amino acids. V lost 0 bases, J lost 5 bases, and 20 bases lay in between. The CDR3 sequence is CAISESGGTALRDEQYF. DNA of the CDR3: TGTGCCATCAGTGAGTCCGGTGGGACCGCCCTTCGGGACGAGCAGTACTTC.

This clone was observed a handful of times. For the CDR3, the DNA is TGCGCCAGCAGCTTGTGGGGGAACACTGAAGCTTTCTTT. Translating gives CASSLWGNTEAFF. This chain uses TRBV5-1 with TRBJ1-1; D call uncertain. Trimming stripped 1 base from V and 1 base from J, with 5 bases between. Germline assignment: CDR1 SGHRS and CDR2 YFSETQ. The CDR3 has 13 residues.

This clone was observed a handful of times. The chain uses TRBV7-9 and TRBJ1-1; 8 positions match TRBD1. The CDR3 totals 12 residues. Germline CDR1 is SEHNR and CDR2 is FQNEAQ (reference sequence). With V trimmed by 5 bases and J by 10 bases, 6 bases remained unmatched. DNA for the CDR3: TGTGCCAGCAGCCGAGAAACAGGGGGAGCTTTCTTT. Translation gives CASSRETGGAFF.

There are a few counts of this clone. Within the sample, other DNA sequences also encode this same CDR3. V usage is TRBV7-9 and J usage is TRBJ2-7; D call uncertain. V dropped 1 base and J dropped 2 bases, with 6 bases sitting between them. This CDR3 region has 13 residues. Germline CDR1 reads SEHNR; CDR2 reads FQNEAQ (reference sequence). The CDR3 protein is CASSLEGPYEQYF. For the CDR3, the DNA is TGTGCCAGCAGCTTAGAGGGTCCCTACGAGCAGTACTTC.

This clone was counted a few times. The chain employs TRBV7-2 and TRBJ2-1; TRBD2 might be the D (5 bases). Germline V lookup: CDR1 SGHTA, CDR2 FQGNSA. V shed 5 bases and J shed 6 bases, with 23 bases lying between them. The CDR3 sequence is 17 residues long. CDR3 loop: CASSRDGSIIPSNEQFF. CDR3 in DNA: TGTGCCAGCAGCCGGGATGGGTCGATCATCCCATCCAATGAGCAGTTCTTC. The full variable domain, rest sourced from reference TRBV7-2 and TRBJ2-1, is GAGVSQSPSNKVTEKGKDVELRCDPISGHTALYWYRQSLGQGLEFLIYFQGNSAPDKSGLPSDRFSAERTGGSVSTLTIQRTQQEDSAVYLCASSRDGSIIPSNEQFFGPGTRLTVL.

Comments on this clone: This CDR3 is also generated by other DNA sequences in the sample. The V gene is TRBV9, the J gene TRBJ1-6; D gene uncertain. This CDR3 contains 14 residues. Germline assignment: CDR1 SGDLS and CDR2 YYNGEE. The germline V and J ends were trimmed by 0 bases and 7 bases, with 8 bases remaining between them. CDR3 sequence (DNA): TGTGCCAGCAGCGTAGCTACCGGGAATTCACCCCTCCACTTT. As protein: CASSVATGNSPLHF.

This clone was seen a handful of times. This chain links TRBV21-1 with TRBJ2-2. TRBV21-1 is given as a pseudogene. The CDR3 consists of 15 residues. The CDR3 here is CASTIGGYNTGELFF. Here the CDR3 DNA reads TGTGCCAGCACCATTGGGGGTTATAACACCGGGGAGCTGTTTTTT.

The chain couples TRBV5-4 to TRBJ1-6, with 7 bases identical to TRBD1. The CDR3 loop spans 15 amino acids. Trimming removed 4 bases from V and 2 bases from J; junction bases left unmatched: 3. CDR1 and CDR2 from the germline V gene are SGHNT and YYREEE (reference sequence). The CDR3 region has the DNA TGTGCCAGCAGCGTACAGGGGACCTATAATTCACCCCTCCACTTT. Protein sequence: CASSVQGTYNSPLHF.

This clone occurred a few times. The V and J genes are TRBV7-9 and TRBJ1-2, with D possibly matching TRBD1 (5 bases). Germline loops: CDR1 SEHNR, CDR2 FQNEAQ (reference sequence). The germline V and J ends were trimmed by 1 base and 6 bases, with 24 bases remaining between them. There are 18 residues in the CDR3. As DNA, the CDR3 is TGTGCCAGCAGCTTAGTGGGTGGGGCCAGTTGGCGAGGGAATGGCTACACCTTC. Residues: CASSLVGGASWRGNGYTF. Using reference TRBV7-9 and TRBJ1-2 for the parts outside the CDR3, the full variable domain is DTGVSQNPRHKITKRGQNVTFRCDPISEHNRLYWYRQTLGQGPEFLTYFQNEAQLEKSRLLSDRFSAERPKGSFSTLEIQRTEQGDSAMYLCASSLVGGASWRGNGYTFGSGTRLTVV.

This clone was seen a few times. The chain has TRBV7-2 and TRBJ1-4; D gene unclear. CDR3 length equals 13 residues. Germline V lookup: CDR1 SGHTA, CDR2 FQGNSA. The V gene lost 4 bases and the J gene lost 4 bases, with 7 bases spanning the gap. The CDR3 loop is CASSSLDNEKLFF. CDR3 bases: TGTGCCAGCAGCTCATTAGATAATGAAAAACTGTTTTTT.

The V and J genes are TRBV7-2 and TRBJ2-5; TRBD2 aligns across 7 bases. Germline CDR1 is SGHTA and CDR2 is FQGNSA. Trimming at V came to 4 bases and at J to 4 bases, leaving 9 bases not matched to a gene. CDR3 length: 15 residues. This chain's CDR3 is CASSSGTTWGETQYF. CDR3 nucleotides: TGTGCCAGCAGCTCTGGGACTACCTGGGGAGAGACCCAGTACTTC.

This clone has only a few counts. The chain carries TRBV7-2 and TRBJ1-5; D not resolved. This CDR3 region has 15 residues. V was trimmed by 5 bases and J by 2 bases, leaving 13 bases between them. Per the germline V gene, CDR1 is SGHTA and CDR2 is FQGNSA. CDR3 sequence reads: CASSRKGGGNQPQHF. The CDR3 coding sequence is TGTGCCAGCAGCCGAAAGGGTGGGGGCAATCAGCCCCAGCATTTT.

With respect to this clone: A much larger clone differs by one base, so this may be a read error. The chain has TRBV11-3 and TRBJ2-3; D remains unclear. This CDR3 is 11 amino acids long. Deletions cut 4 bases from V and 2 bases from J, with 1 base between. CDR1 is SGHNT and CDR2 is YENEEA in the germline V gene. Here the CDR3 DNA reads TGTGCCAGCAGCTACACAGATACGCAGTATTTT. Its translation: CASSYTDTQYF.

A few counts support this clone. The chain is built from TRBV5-6 and TRBJ2-1, with 9 nucleotides matching TRBD1. V lost 4 bases and J lost 2; bases outside the gene matches: 10. The CDR3 totals 17 residues. The germline V gene encodes CDR1 SGHDT and CDR2 YYEEEE. CDR3: CASSLRPGQGAYNEQFF. The CDR3 DNA reads as TGTGCCAGCAGCCTAAGGCCGGGACAGGGAGCCTACAATGAGCAGTTCTTC.

The rearrangement uses TRBV4-3 and TRBJ2-5; 9 bases are a match to TRBD1. With V trimmed by 4 bases and J by 2 bases, 2 bases remained unmatched. Germline CDR1 is LGHNA and CDR2 is YSLEER. The CDR3 has 14 amino acids. This chain's CDR3 is CASSPGQGQETQYF. CDR3 bases: TGCGCCAGCAGCCCGGGACAGGGACAAGAGACCCAGTACTTC.

This clone came up a few times. The chain uses TRBV6-5 and TRBJ2-3; 9 bases line up with TRBD2. Germline CDR1 reads MNHEY; CDR2 reads SVGAGI. After removal of 5 bases from V and 3 bases from J, the junction contained 6 bases not matched to a gene. The CDR3 has 15 residues. The CDR3 loop reads CASSPSGEATDTQYF. For the CDR3, the DNA is TGTGCCAGCAGTCCTAGCGGGGAGGCAACAGATACGCAGTATTTT.

V and J are TRBV5-1 and TRBJ2-7, with a tentative D call TRBD1 (7 bases). Per germline, CDR1 SGHRS and CDR2 YFSETQ. The CDR3 spans 14 residues. Trimming removed 2 bases at V and 4 bases at J, with 13 bases between. This chain's CDR3 is CASSFSGGSYEQYF. As DNA, the CDR3 is TGCGCCAGCAGCTTCTCAGGGGGGTCGTACGAGCAGTACTTC.

This clone came up a few times. This chain connects TRBV6-6 to TRBJ1-6, with D tentatively TRBD1 (5 bases). Trimming stripped 5 bases from V and 6 bases from J, with 14 bases between. The germline V gene encodes CDR1 MNHNY and CDR2 SVGAGI (reference sequence). The CDR3 loop spans 15 amino acids. Written as DNA, the CDR3 is TGTGCCAGCAGTCCGCGGGGAGGGGCTAATTCACCCCTCCACTTT. Its translation: CASSPRGGANSPLHF.

This clone was seen a handful of times. This sequence joins TRBV4-2 and TRBJ2-5; D is perhaps TRBD2 (5 bases). The CDR3 is 15 amino acids. Trimming pared 1 base from V and 1 base from J, leaving 10 bases between. Looked up from germline, CDR1 is LGHNA and CDR2 is YNFKEQ. The CDR3 DNA reads TGTGCCAGCAGCCAAGGAGGGTTCTTCCAAGAGACCCAGTACTTC. Protein product: CASSQGGFFQETQYF.

This clone was picked up a small number of times. At the DNA level, this CDR3 is encoded by other sequences in the same sample as well. V is TRBV15 and J is TRBJ1-5; the D gene is possibly TRBD1 (5 bases). CDR3 length equals 15 residues. Trimming left V 1 base short and J 2 bases short, with 9 bases between. The germline CDR1 and CDR2 sequences are LNHNV and YYDKDF (reference sequence). CDR3 loop: CATSRAGSGNQPQHF. The CDR3 nucleotides are TGTGCCACCAGCAGAGCAGGGTCGGGCAATCAGCCCCAGCATTTT.

This clone was seen a few times. This chain joins TRBV4-3 and TRBJ1-4; possibly TRBD1 for D (5 bases). This CDR3 comprises 16 residues. Germline V CDR1 and CDR2: LGHNA, YSLEER. V dropped 0 bases and J dropped 6 bases, with 14 bases sitting between them. This chain's CDR3 is CASSQDGRDGDEKLFF. For the CDR3, the DNA is TGCGCCAGCAGCCAAGACGGAAGGGACGGGGATGAAAAACTGTTTTTT.

The chain employs TRBV6-5 and TRBJ1-2, with a weak D call TRBD1 (6 bases). Trimming pared 10 bases from V and 6 bases from J, leaving 18 bases between. Germline V gene sequence: CDR1 MNHEY, CDR2 SVGAGI. This CDR3 has 13 residues. In DNA form, the CDR3 reads TGTGCCACCGAACTATCGGGGGCAAATGGCTACACCTTC. Translating it yields CATELSGANGYTF.

The chain couples TRBV29-1 to TRBJ1-1; no firm D call. CDR1 and CDR2 (germline): SQVTM, ANQGSEA. The CDR3 totals 13 residues. Trimming cost V 5 bases and J 1 base, with 11 bases left between them. CDR3 residues: CSVSGIKNTEAFF. The CDR3 coding sequence is TGCAGCGTTTCCGGGATCAAGAACACTGAAGCTTTCTTT.